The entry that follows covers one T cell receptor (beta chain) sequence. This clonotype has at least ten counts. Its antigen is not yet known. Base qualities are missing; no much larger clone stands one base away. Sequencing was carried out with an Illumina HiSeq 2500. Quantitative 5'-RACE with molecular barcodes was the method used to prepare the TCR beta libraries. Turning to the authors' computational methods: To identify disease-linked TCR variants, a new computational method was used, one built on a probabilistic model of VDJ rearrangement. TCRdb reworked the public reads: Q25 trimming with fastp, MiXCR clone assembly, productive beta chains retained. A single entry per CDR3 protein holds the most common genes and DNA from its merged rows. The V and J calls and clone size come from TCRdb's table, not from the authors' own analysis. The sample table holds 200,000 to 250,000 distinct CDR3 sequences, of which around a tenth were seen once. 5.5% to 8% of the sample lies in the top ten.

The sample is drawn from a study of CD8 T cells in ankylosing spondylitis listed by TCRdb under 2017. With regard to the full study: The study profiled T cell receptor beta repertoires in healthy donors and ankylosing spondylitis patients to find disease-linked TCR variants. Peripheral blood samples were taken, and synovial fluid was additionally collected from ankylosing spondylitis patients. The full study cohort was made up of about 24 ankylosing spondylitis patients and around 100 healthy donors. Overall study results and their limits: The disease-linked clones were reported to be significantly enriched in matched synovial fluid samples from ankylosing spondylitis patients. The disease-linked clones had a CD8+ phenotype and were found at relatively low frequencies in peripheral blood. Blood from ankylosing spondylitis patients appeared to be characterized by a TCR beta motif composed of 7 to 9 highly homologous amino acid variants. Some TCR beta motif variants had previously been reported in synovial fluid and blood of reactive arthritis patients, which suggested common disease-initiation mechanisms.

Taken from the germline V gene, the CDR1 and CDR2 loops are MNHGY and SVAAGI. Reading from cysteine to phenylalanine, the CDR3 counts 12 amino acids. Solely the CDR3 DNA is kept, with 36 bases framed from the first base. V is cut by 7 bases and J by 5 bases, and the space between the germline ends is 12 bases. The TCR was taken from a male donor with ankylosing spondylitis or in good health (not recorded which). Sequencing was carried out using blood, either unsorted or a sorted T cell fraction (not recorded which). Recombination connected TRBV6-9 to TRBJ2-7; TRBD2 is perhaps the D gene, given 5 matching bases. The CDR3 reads CASTLACDEQYF. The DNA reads TGTGCCAGCACCCTAGCTTGTGACGAGCAGTACTTC.